This T cell receptor (beta chain) was captured in a study of T cell responses to AZD1222 COVID-19 vaccine. The CDR3 loop spans 15 amino acids. Trimming left V 3 bases short and J 0 bases short, with 12 bases between. Germline V CDR1 and CDR2: LGHNA, YNFKEQ. The protocol was immunoSEQ multiplex PCR, while the TCRdb copy is restricted to in-frame clones and leaves out a portion. The sample shows 150,000 to 200,000 clones, more than 75% of them seen only once. Findings and limits, study-wide: When two AZD1222 doses had been given, Spike-specific TCR breadth and depth rose.

With respect to this clone: Its antigen is still unknown.

V and J are TRBV4-2 and TRBJ2-7; possible D gene TRBD1, 6 bases. The specimen comprised peripheral blood, sampled 28 days after the second AZD1222 dose. This TCR came from an adult who received the AZD1222 COVID-19 vaccine. CDR3 bases: TGTGCCAGCAGCCATGTGGGGGCCAGCTCCTACGAGCAGTACTTC. This sequence encodes CASSHVGASSYEQYF.